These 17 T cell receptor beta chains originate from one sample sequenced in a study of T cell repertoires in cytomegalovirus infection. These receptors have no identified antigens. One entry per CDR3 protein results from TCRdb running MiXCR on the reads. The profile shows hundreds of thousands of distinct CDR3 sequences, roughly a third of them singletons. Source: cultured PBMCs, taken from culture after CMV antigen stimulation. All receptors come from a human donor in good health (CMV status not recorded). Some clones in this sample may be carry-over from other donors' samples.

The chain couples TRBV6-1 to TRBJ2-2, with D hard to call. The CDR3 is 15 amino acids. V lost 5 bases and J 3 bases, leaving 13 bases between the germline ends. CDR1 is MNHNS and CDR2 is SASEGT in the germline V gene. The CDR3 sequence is CASSYLGGDTGELFF. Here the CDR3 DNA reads TGTGCCAGCAGTTACCTCGGCGGCGACACCGGGGAGCTGTTTTTT.

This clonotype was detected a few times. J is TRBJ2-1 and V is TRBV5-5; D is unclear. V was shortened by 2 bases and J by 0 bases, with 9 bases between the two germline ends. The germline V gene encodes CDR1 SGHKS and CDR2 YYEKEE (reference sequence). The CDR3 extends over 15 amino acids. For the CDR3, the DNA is TGTGCCAGCAGCTTTGAGCCTAGCTCCTACAATGAGCAGTTCTTC. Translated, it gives CASSFEPSSYNEQFF.

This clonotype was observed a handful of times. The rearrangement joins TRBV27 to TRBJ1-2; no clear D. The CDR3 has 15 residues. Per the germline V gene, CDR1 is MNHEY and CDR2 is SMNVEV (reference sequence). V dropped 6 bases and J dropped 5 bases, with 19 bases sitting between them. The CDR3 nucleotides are TGTGCCAGCAGCCCTACCGTAGCGGGGAGATATGGCTACACCTTC. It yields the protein CASSPTVAGRYGYTF.

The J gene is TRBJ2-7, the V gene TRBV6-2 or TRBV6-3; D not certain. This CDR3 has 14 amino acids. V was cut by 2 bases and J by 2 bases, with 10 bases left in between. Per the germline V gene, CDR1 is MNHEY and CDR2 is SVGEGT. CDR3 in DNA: TGTGCCAGCAGTTACCCCCACTCCACCTACGAGCAGTACTTC. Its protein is CASSYPHSTYEQYF.

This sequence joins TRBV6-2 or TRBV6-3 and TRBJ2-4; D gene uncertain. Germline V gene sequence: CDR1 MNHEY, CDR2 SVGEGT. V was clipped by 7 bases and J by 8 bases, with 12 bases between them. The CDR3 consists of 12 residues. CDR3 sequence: CASTARSDIQYF. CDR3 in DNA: TGTGCCAGCACGGCCCGGTCCGACATTCAGTACTTC.

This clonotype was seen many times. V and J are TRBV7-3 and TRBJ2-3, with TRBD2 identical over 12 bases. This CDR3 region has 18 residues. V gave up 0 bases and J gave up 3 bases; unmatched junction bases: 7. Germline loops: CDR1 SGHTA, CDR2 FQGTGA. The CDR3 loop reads CASSLTLLAGGTTDTQYF. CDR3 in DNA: TGTGCCAGCAGCTTAACCCTCCTAGCGGGAGGGACTACAGATACGCAGTATTTT.

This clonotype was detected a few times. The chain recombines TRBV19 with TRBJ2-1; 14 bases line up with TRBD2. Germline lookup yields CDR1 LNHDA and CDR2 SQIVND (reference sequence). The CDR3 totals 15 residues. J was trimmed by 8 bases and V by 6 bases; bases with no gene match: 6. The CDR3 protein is CASSQTSGRADEQFF. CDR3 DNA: TGTGCCAGTAGCCAGACTAGCGGGAGGGCCGATGAGCAGTTCTTC. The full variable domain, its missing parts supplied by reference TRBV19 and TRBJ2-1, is DGGITQSPKYLFRKEGQNVTLSCEQNLNHDAMYWYRQDPGQGLRLIYYSQIVNDFQKGDIAEGYSVSREKKESFPLTVTSAQKNPTAFYLCASSQTSGRADEQFFGPGTRLTVL.

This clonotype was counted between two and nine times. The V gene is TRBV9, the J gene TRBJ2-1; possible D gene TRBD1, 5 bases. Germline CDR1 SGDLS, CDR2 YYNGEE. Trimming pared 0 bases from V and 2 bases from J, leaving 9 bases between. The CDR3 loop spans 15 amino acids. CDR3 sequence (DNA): TGTGCCAGCAGCGTAGCGGACAACCCCTACAATGAGCAGTTCTTC. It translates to CASSVADNPYNEQFF.

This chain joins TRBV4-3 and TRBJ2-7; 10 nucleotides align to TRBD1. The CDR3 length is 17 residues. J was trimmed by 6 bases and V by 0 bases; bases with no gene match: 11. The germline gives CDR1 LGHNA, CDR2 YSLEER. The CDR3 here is CASSQEIGTGEWAEQYF. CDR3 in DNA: TGCGCCAGCAGCCAAGAGATCGGGACAGGGGAATGGGCCGAGCAGTACTTC.

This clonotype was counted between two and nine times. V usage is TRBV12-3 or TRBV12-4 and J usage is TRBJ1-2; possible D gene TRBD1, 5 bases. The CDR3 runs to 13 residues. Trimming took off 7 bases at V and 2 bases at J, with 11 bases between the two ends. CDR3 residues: CASTSTVNYGYTF. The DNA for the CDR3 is TGTGCCAGCACCTCGACAGTCAACTATGGCTACACCTTC.

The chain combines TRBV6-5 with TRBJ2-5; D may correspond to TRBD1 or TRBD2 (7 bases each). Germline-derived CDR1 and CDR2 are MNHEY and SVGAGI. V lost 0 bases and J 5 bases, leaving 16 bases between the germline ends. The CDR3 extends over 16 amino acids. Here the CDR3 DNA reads TGTGCCAGCAGTTACTCTCGTTCCCAGGGGGGGGAGACCCAGTACTTC. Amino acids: CASSYSRSQGGETQYF.

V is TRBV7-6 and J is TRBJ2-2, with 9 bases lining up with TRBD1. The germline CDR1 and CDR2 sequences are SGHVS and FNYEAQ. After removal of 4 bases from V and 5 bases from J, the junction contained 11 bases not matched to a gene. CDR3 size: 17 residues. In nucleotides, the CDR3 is TGTGCCAGCAGCTCCAAGAGGGGACAGGGTGTTACCGGGGAGCTGTTTTTT. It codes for CASSSKRGQGVTGELFF.

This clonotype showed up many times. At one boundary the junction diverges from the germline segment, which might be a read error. CDR3 sequence (DNA): TGTGCCAGCAGCTTGGTCGCCGGAGCCGGGGAGCTGTTTTTT. Its translation is CASSLVAGAGELFF. The chain carries TRBV5-1 and TRBJ2-2, with unresolved D. Germline CDR1 is SGHRS and CDR2 is YFSETQ. The CDR3 covers 14 residues.

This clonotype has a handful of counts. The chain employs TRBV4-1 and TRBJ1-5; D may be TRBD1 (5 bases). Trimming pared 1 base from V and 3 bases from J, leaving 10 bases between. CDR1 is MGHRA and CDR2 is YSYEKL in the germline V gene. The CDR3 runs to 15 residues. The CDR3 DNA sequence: TGCGCCAGCAGCCAAGTGGACATCACCAATCAGCCCCAGCATTTT. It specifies CASSQVDITNQPQHF.

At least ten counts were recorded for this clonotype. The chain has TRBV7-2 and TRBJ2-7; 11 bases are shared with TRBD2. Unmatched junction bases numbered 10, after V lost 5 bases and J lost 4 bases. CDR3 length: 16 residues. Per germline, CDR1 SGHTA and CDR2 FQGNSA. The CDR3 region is CASSPYSGRATYEQYF. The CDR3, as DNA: TGTGCCAGCAGCCCCTATAGCGGGAGGGCCACATACGAGCAGTACTTC.

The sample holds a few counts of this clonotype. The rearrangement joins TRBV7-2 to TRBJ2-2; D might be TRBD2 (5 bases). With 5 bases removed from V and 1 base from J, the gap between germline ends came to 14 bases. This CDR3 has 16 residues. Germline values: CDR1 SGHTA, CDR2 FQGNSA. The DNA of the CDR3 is TGTGCCAGCAGCCCCCGAATGGCGGGGAACACCGGGGAGCTGTTTTTT. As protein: CASSPRMAGNTGELFF.

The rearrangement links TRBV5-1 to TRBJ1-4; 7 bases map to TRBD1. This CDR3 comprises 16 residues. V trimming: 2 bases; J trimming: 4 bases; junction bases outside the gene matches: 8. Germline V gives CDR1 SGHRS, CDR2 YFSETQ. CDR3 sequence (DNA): TGCGCCAGCAGCTTTCCCGGACAGGCTGATAATGAAAAACTGTTTTTT. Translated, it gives CASSFPGQADNEKLFF.